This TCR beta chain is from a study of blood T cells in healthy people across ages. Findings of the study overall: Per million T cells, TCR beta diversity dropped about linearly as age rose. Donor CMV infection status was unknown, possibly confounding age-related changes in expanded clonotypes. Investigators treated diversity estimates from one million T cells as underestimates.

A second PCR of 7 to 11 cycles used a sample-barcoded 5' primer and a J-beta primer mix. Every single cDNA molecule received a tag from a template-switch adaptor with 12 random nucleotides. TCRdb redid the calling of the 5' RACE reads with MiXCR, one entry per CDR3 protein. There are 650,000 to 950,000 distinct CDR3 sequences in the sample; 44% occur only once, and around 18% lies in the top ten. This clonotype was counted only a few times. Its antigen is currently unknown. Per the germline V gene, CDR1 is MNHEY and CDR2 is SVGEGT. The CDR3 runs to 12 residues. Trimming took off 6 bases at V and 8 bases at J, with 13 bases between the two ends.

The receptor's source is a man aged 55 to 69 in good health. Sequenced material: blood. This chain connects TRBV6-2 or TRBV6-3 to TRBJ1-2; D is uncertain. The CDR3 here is CASSMIGSGYTF. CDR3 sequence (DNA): TGTGCCAGCAGCATGATAGGTTCCGGCTACACCTTC.